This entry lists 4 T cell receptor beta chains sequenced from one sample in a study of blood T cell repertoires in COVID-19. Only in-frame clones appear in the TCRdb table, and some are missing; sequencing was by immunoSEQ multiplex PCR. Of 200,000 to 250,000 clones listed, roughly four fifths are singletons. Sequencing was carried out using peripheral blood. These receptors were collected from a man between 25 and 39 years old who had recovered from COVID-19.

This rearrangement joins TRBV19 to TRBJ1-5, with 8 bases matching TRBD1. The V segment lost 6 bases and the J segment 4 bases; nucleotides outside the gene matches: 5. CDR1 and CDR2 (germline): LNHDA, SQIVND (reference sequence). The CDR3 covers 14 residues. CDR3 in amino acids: CASRDRGVNQPQHF. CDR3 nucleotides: TGTGCCAGTAGAGACAGGGGCGTGAATCAGCCCCAGCATTTT.

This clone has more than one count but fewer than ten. The CDR3 spells CASSPLGGRSNQPQHF. The CDR3 DNA reads as TGTGCCAGCAGCCCTCTGGGGGGGAGAAGCAATCAGCCCCAGCATTTT. The chain employs TRBV6-2 or TRBV6-3 and TRBJ1-5; perhaps TRBD1 as D (5 bases). This CDR3 comprises 16 residues. Trimming pared 6 bases from V and 1 base from J, leaving 16 bases between. The germline gives CDR1 MNHEY, CDR2 SVGEGT.

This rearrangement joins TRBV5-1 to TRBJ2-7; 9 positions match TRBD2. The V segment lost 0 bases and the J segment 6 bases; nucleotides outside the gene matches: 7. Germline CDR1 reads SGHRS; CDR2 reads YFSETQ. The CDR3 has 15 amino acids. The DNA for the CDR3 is TGCGCCAGCAGCTTGGATCCTAGCGGGGTGGGCGAGCAGTACGTC. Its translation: CASSLDPSGVGEQYV.

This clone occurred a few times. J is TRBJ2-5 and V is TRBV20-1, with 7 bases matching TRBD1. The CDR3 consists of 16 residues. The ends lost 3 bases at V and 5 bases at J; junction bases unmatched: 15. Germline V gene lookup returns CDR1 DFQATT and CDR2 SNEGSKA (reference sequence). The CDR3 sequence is CSASGSQTGQWETQYF. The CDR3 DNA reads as TGCAGTGCTAGTGGCTCGCAGACAGGGCAATGGGAGACCCAGTACTTC.